Shown below are 16 T cell receptor beta chains from a single sample sequenced in a study of blood T cells in healthy people across ages. Then a second PCR, running about 7 to 11 cycles, was carried out with a sample-barcoded 5' primer and a J-beta primer mix. TCRdb analysed the 5' RACE reads with MiXCR anew, one entry per CDR3 protein. The sample includes about 640,000 distinct CDR3 sequences, roughly 53% seen only once; the top ten take 30% to 45%. Sequences were obtained from blood. The source is a man aged 55 to 69 in good health.

The gene calls are TRBV5-6 and TRBJ1-2, with TRBD1 matching over 8 bases. Germline CDR1 reads SGHDT; CDR2 reads YYEEEE. V lost 3 bases to trimming and J lost 4 bases; unmatched junction nucleotides: 8. The CDR3 sequence is 15 residues long. DNA of the CDR3: TGTGCCAGCAGCTCGAGTCACAGGGGGACCTATGGCTACACCTTC. It encodes CASSSSHRGTYGYTF.

The chain joins TRBV19 to TRBJ1-2, with 8 bases matching TRBD1. The CDR3 consists of 17 residues. Per germline, CDR1 LNHDA and CDR2 SQIVND (reference sequence). The V and J ends lost 9 bases and 4 bases, in that order; junction bases with no gene match: 19. CDR3: CASSLMRTGRSSYGYTF. The CDR3, as DNA: TGTGCCAGCTCGTTAATGAGGACAGGGCGCAGTTCCTATGGCTACACCTTC.

The rearrangement links TRBV11-1 to TRBJ2-3, with TRBD2 matching 12 bases. The V gene end was trimmed by 4 bases and the J gene end by 1 base; junction bases not matched to a gene: 9. The CDR3 covers 18 residues. CDR1 and CDR2 from the germline V gene are SGHAT and FQDESV (reference sequence). CDR3 DNA: TGTGCCAGCAGCTCCCCTAGCGGGGGGGCCGGTGGCACAGATACGCAGTATTTT. Protein: CASSSPSGGAGGTDTQYF.

The genes are TRBV20-1 and TRBJ2-7; 10 nucleotides line up with TRBD2. Per the germline V gene, CDR1 is DFQATT and CDR2 is SNEGSKA (reference sequence). Trimming cost V 5 bases and J 7 bases; bases outside gene matches: 8. This CDR3 is built from 13 residues. The CDR3 loop is CSAQSGGGYEQYF. Here the CDR3 DNA reads TGCAGTGCTCAAAGCGGGGGGGGTTATGAGCAGTACTTC.

The chain links TRBV7-8 to TRBJ2-5; TRBD1 matches at 7 bases. Germline lookup yields CDR1 SGHVS and CDR2 FQNEAQ. Trimming took 8 bases from V and 7 from J; bases not matched to a gene: 10. The CDR3 contains 13 residues. The CDR3: CASGQDRDGTQYF. The CDR3 nucleotides are TGTGCCAGCGGCCAAGACAGGGACGGGACCCAGTACTTC.

The chain couples TRBV4-1 to TRBJ2-4, with D unresolved. Trimming removed 1 base at V and 0 bases at J, with 7 bases between. Germline V gene sequence: CDR1 MGHRA, CDR2 YSYEKL. The CDR3 has 15 amino acids. The DNA of the CDR3 is TGCGCCAGCAGCCAAGTGGATCTAGCCAAAAACATTCAGTACTTC. Amino acid sequence: CASSQVDLAKNIQYF.

This rearrangement joins TRBV13 to TRBJ2-2; no firm D call. Looked up from germline, CDR1 is PRHDT and CDR2 is FYEKMQ (reference sequence). The V gene lost 1 base and the J gene lost 7 bases, with 7 bases spanning the gap. The CDR3 has 13 residues. CDR3 region: CASSLASLGELFF. CDR3 nucleotide sequence: TGTGCCAGCAGCTTAGCTAGTCTCGGGGAGCTGTTTTTT.

V gene TRBV7-9 combines with J gene TRBJ1-1; TRBD1 aligns across 8 bases. The V segment lost 5 bases and the J segment 3 bases; nucleotides outside the gene matches: 11. The CDR3 is 16 residues long. Germline CDR1 is SEHNR and CDR2 is FQNEAQ (reference sequence). The chain's CDR3 is CASSAQRDRRDTEAFF. The CDR3, as DNA: TGTGCCAGCAGCGCTCAGAGGGACAGGCGCGACACTGAAGCTTTCTTT.

The chain couples TRBV20-1 to TRBJ2-6; 8 nucleotides agree with TRBD1. The CDR3 contains 15 residues. Looked up from germline, CDR1 is DFQATT and CDR2 is SNEGSKA (reference sequence). The J segment lost 0 bases and the V segment lost 3 bases, leaving 1 base of the junction unmatched. The CDR3 bases are TGCAGTGCTAGTGGACAGGGCTCTGGGGCCAACGTCCTGACTTTC. Its translation is CSASGQGSGANVLTF.

V usage is TRBV28 and J usage is TRBJ2-6; possibly TRBD1 or TRBD2 for D (6 bases each). V lost 2 bases and J lost 2, with 10 bases in between. The CDR3 loop spans 16 amino acids. Germline V gives CDR1 MDHEN, CDR2 SYDVKM. CDR3 loop: CASSLRGAPGANVLTF. In DNA form, the CDR3 reads TGTGCCAGCAGTTTAAGGGGGGCGCCTGGGGCCAACGTCCTGACTTTC.

The gene calls are TRBV27 and TRBJ1-4; 7 bases agree with TRBD1. The CDR3 has 13 amino acids. Germline CDR1 and CDR2: MNHEY and SMNVEV (reference sequence). V gave up 5 bases and J gave up 5 bases; unmatched junction bases: 2. The CDR3 DNA is TGTGCCAGCAGTGTGGGACAGAATGAAAAACTGTTTTTT. This encodes CASSVGQNEKLFF.

The chain joins TRBV20-1 to TRBJ1-2, with 8 bases that match TRBD1. V was pared by 0 bases and J by 3 bases, with 6 bases of the junction left unmatched. CDR3 size: 15 residues. Germline assignment: CDR1 DFQATT and CDR2 SNEGSKA (reference sequence). CDR3 in DNA: TGCAGTGCTAGAGAAGCAGGGGGCGCGGACTATGGCTACACCTTC. Translating gives CSAREAGGADYGYTF.

This clonotype was recorded a few times. V gene TRBV12-3 or TRBV12-4 combines with J gene TRBJ2-1; maybe TRBD1 (5 bases). V was cut by 5 bases and J by 5 bases, with 16 bases left in between. This CDR3 has 15 residues. As DNA, the CDR3 is TGTGCCAGCAGTCTTCTTGACTTGGGGCACAATGAGCAGTTCTTC. Translating it yields CASSLLDLGHNEQFF.

The J gene is TRBJ2-1, the V gene TRBV11-2, with D perhaps matching TRBD1 (5 bases). The CDR3 has 12 residues. Trimming shortened V by 0 bases and J by 10 bases, and 7 bases separated the two germline ends. Looked up from germline, CDR1 is SGHAT and CDR2 is FQNNGV. The CDR3 here is CASSLDQGEQFF. CDR3 in DNA: TGTGCCAGCAGCTTAGATCAGGGCGAGCAGTTCTTC.

The gene calls are TRBV12-3 or TRBV12-4 and TRBJ1-2, with TRBD1 identical over 12 bases. The V gene end was trimmed by 6 bases and the J gene end by 8 bases; junction bases not matched to a gene: 7. CDR3 size: 14 residues. The CDR3 reads CASSSRDRGRGYTF. CDR3 DNA sequence: TGTGCCAGCAGCTCCCGGGACAGGGGGCGCGGCTACACCTTC.

This clonotype was picked up a small number of times. V is TRBV7-2 and J is TRBJ2-1; 8 bases align to TRBD2. Germline assignment: CDR1 SGHTA and CDR2 FQGNSA. CDR3 length: 15 residues. After removal of 3 bases from V and 5 bases from J, the junction contained 6 bases not matched to a gene. CDR3 sequence (DNA): TGTGCCAGCAGCTTCCGGGGGGGCCCCCACAATGAGCAGTTCTTC. It translates to CASSFRGGPHNEQFF.